These 5 T cell receptor beta chains originate from one sample sequenced in a study of T cell changes during pregnancy in multiple sclerosis. The repertoire was sequenced with immunoSEQ multiplex PCR; TCRdb's copy has only in-frame clones and lacks some. The sample lists about 56,000 clones, roughly 91% occurring once. The sample here was CD4+ T cells from peripheral blood mononuclear cells, taken in the third trimester of pregnancy. These receptors all come from a female donor with multiple sclerosis, enrolled in a pregnancy study.

This chain uses TRBV2 with TRBJ1-5, with unresolved D. Trimming removed 3 bases from V and 7 bases from J, with 10 bases in between. Per the germline V gene, CDR1 is SNHLY and CDR2 is FYNNEI. The CDR3 runs 13 residues. The chain's CDR3 is CASSEIRVQPQHF. CDR3 sequence (DNA): TGTGCCAGCAGTGAGATACGGGTGCAGCCCCAGCATTTT.

The chain recombines TRBV5-5 with TRBJ1-1; D remains unclear. Germline assignment: CDR1 SGHKS and CDR2 YYEKEE (reference sequence). This CDR3 spans 15 amino acids. Trimming pared 4 bases from V and 1 base from J, leaving 14 bases between. CDR3 sequence: CASSPGIVGNTEAFF. CDR3 sequence (DNA): TGTGCCAGCAGCCCCGGGATTGTAGGGAACACTGAAGCTTTCTTT.

V and J are TRBV7-9 and TRBJ2-1; the D is unclear. The CDR3 consists of 10 residues. Trimming left V 5 bases short and J 10 bases short, with 6 bases between. Looked up from germline, CDR1 is SEHNR and CDR2 is FQNEAQ (reference sequence). DNA of the CDR3: TGTGCCAGCAGCCAGACAGAGCAGTTCTTC. Residues: CASSQTEQFF.

The rearrangement uses TRBV13 and TRBJ1-2, with D perhaps matching TRBD1 (6 bases). CDR1 PRHDT and CDR2 FYEKMQ come from the germline V gene (reference sequence). CDR3 length: 14 residues. V was trimmed by 5 bases and J by 1 base, leaving 11 bases between them. The CDR3 is CASSPGESNYGYTF. The CDR3 nucleotides read TGTGCCAGCAGCCCAGGGGAGAGTAACTATGGCTACACCTTC. The full variable domain, its missing parts supplied by reference TRBV13 and TRBJ1-2, is AAGVIQSPRHLIKEKRETATLKCYPIPRHDTVYWYQQGPGQDPQFLISFYEKMQSDKGSIPDRFSAQQFSDYHSELNMSSLELGDSALYFCASSPGESNYGYTFGSGTRLTVV.

The CDR3 DNA reads as TGCGCCAGCAAGGGGGTTAACTATGGCTACACCTTC. Amino acids: CASKGVNYGYTF. The chain combines TRBV4-1 with TRBJ1-2; D may be TRBD1 (6 bases). Trimming cost V 7 bases and J 1 base, with 7 bases left between them. The germline CDR1 and CDR2 sequences are MGHRA and YSYEKL. The CDR3 is 12 amino acids.